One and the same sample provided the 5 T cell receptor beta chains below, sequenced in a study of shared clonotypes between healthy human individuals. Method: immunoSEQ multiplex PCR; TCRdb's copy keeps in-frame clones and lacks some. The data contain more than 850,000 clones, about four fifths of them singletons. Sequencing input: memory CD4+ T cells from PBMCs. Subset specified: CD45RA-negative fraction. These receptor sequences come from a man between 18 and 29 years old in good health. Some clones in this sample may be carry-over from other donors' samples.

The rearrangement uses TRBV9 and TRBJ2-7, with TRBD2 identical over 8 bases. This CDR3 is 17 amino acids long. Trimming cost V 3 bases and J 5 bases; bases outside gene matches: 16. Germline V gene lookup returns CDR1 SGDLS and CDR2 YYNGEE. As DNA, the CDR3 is TGTGCCAGCAGCGGAGGCATTCCATCCACTAGCGGACACGAGCAGTACTTC. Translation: CASSGGIPSTSGHEQYF. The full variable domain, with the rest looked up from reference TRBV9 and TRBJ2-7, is DSGVTQTPKHLITATGQRVTLRCSPRSGDLSVYWYQQSLDQGLQFLIQYYNGEERAKGNILERFSAQQFPDLHSELNLSSLELGDSALYFCASSGGIPSTSGHEQYFGPGTRLTVT.

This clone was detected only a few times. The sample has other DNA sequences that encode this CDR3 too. The CDR3 sequence: CSVQGTNTEAFF. The CDR3 region has the DNA TGCAGCGTCCAGGGGACAAACACTGAAGCTTTCTTT. The rearrangement joins TRBV29-1 to TRBJ1-1; possibly TRBD1 for D (6 bases). CDR1 is SQVTM and CDR2 is ANQGSEA in the germline V gene. This CDR3 comprises 12 residues. The V and J ends lost 6 bases and 2 bases respectively, with 10 bases between them.

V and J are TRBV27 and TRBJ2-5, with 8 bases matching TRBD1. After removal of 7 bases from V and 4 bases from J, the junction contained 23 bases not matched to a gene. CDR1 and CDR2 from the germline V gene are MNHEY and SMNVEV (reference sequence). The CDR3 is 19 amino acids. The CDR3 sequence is CASTPGIGTGPKFVETQYF. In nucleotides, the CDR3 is TGTGCCAGCACACCGGGGATCGGGACAGGACCGAAATTTGTAGAGACCCAGTACTTC.

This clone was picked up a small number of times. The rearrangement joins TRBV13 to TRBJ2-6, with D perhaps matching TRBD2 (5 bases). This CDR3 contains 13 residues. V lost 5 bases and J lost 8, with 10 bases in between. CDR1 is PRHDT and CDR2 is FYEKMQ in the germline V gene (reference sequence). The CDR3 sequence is CASSPRGSNVLTF. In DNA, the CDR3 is TGTGCCAGCAGCCCCCGAGGGTCCAACGTCCTGACTTTC.

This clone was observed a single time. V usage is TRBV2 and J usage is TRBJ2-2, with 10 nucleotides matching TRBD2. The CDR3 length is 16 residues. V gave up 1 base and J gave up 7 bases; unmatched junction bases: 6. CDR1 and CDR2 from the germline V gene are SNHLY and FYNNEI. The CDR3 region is CASSEGGLAIGGELFF. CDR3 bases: TGTGCCAGCAGTGAAGGGGGACTAGCGATCGGCGGGGAGCTGTTTTTT.